What follows describes a single T cell receptor beta chain. This entry belongs to a study of blood T cell repertoires in COVID-19. About the study: The study drew acute and convalescent COVID-19 samples from the United States, Italy and Spain. The cDNA or gDNA used as material had been derived from T cells, B-cell-depleted T cells, or PBMCs.

Original handling: Reference gene primer amplification gave estimated nucleated cell counts. Clones were sequenced by immunoSEQ multiplex PCR, and TCRdb holds only the in-frame ones, with some missing. V and J calls and clone size are given by that table; D and trimming were obtained from the DNA. This table has more than 70,000 clones, roughly 80% appearing once. Looked up from germline, CDR1 is SGHRS and CDR2 is YFSETQ. After removal of 0 bases from V and 10 bases from J, the junction contained 6 bases not matched to a gene. The CDR3 totals 14 residues. The sequenced sample was peripheral blood. This clonotype was obtained from a woman between 65 and 79 years old with acute or convalescent COVID-19. The chain couples TRBV5-1 to TRBJ2-1, with 8 bases fitting TRBD2. The chain's CDR3 is CASSLAAGAREQFF. DNA of the CDR3: TGCGCCAGCAGCTTGGCAGCGGGGGCAAGGGAGCAGTTCTTC. The variable domain in full, with the rest retrieved from reference TRBV5-1 and TRBJ2-1, is KAGVTQTPRYLIKTRGQQVTLSCSPISGHRSVSWYQQTPGQGLQFLFEYFSETQRNKGNFPGRFSGRQFSNSRSEMNVSTLELGDSALYLCASSLAAGAREQFFGPGTRLTVL.